These 6 T cell receptor beta chains share one sample of origin, sequenced in a study of glioma-infiltrating T cells. The iRepertoire nested amplicon-rescue multiplex PCR amplified TCR alpha and beta CDR3s from RNA. MiXCR was run by TCRdb on the multiplex PCR reads, yielding one entry per CDR3 protein. The sample records approximately 110,000 distinct CDR3 sequences, less than 30% being singletons. Sequencing was done on a sample of glioma tissue, nonneoplastic brain tissue, or PBMCs (not recorded which). Receptor source: a human donor with low-grade glioma or glioblastoma, undergoing nonglioma brain surgery, or in good health (not recorded which).

This clonotype was observed many times. The CDR3 here is CASSLTWKETQYF. Here the CDR3 DNA reads TGTGCCAGCAGCTTGACTTGGAAAGAGACCCAGTACTTC. The gene calls are TRBV7-2 and TRBJ2-5; D gene ambiguous. CDR3 size: 13 residues. The V end lost 3 bases, the J end lost 3 bases, and 8 bases lay between the germline ends. Germline loops: CDR1 SGHTA, CDR2 FQGNSA.

This clonotype has ten or more counts. V usage is TRBV19 and J usage is TRBJ2-3; D perhaps matches TRBD2 (5 bases). From germline, CDR1 is LNHDA and CDR2 SQIVND (reference sequence). Trimming took 4 bases from V and 0 from J, leaving 8 bases between them. This CDR3 is 14 amino acids long. CDR3 sequence: CASSSGPSTDTQYF. CDR3 nucleotides: TGTGCCAGTAGTAGCGGGCCTAGCACAGATACGCAGTATTTT.

This clonotype showed up many times. This chain uses TRBV6-2 or TRBV6-3 with TRBJ2-1; 8 bases map to TRBD2. CDR1 MNHEY and CDR2 SVGEGT come from the germline V gene. CDR3 length: 14 residues. V lost 6 bases, J lost 7 bases, and 8 bases stayed unmatched. The CDR3 DNA is TGTGCCAGCAGCCCAGCGGGAGCGAAGAATGAGCAGTTCTTC. It yields the protein CASSPAGAKNEQFF.

This clonotype was detected many times. The chain uses TRBV7-2 and TRBJ2-1; D gene uncertain. Germline CDR1 reads SGHTA; CDR2 reads FQGNSA. Trimming stripped 1 base from V and 9 bases from J, with 1 base between. This CDR3 region has 10 residues. In nucleotides, the CDR3 is TGTGCCAGCAGCTTAGTTGAGCAGTTCTTC. Protein product: CASSLVEQFF.

This clonotype was observed at least ten times. The J gene is TRBJ2-7, the V gene TRBV7-2; 7 bases agree with TRBD2. Germline trimming cut 3 bases from V and 2 bases from J; bases unmatched to any gene: 13. Germline V gives CDR1 SGHTA, CDR2 FQGNSA. The CDR3 has 17 amino acids. The CDR3 reads CASSFTPGLKPPYEQYF. CDR3 coding DNA: TGTGCCAGCAGCTTTACTCCGGGACTAAAGCCCCCCTACGAGCAGTACTTC.

This clonotype was seen many times. The V gene is TRBV10-3, the J gene TRBJ1-2; 7 nucleotides match TRBD1. The junction had 19 bases not matched to a gene; V was cut back by 7 bases and J by 8 bases. The germline gives CDR1 ENHRY, CDR2 SYGVKD. The CDR3 loop spans 16 amino acids. CDR3 region: CAITIARSGTEGGYTF. The CDR3 coding sequence is TGTGCCATCACCATCGCCCGGTCCGGGACAGAGGGCGGCTACACCTTC.